The 24 T cell receptor beta chains below all came from one sample that was sequenced in a study of early T cells in non-severe SARS-CoV-2 infection. TCRdb redid the calling of the 5' RACE reads with MiXCR, one entry per CDR3 protein. The sample yields some 80,000 distinct CDR3 sequences, 8% to 13% seen once. This material consisted of whole blood, taken at baseline. Receptors originate from an adult who was a healthcare worker with PCR-confirmed SARS-CoV-2 infection or an uninfected control (not recorded which).

The chain is built from TRBV12-3 or TRBV12-4 and TRBJ2-1; TRBD2 is a possible D gene (6 bases). This CDR3 is built from 14 residues. The V end was cut by 1 base, the J end by 7 bases, with 11 bases between. The CDR3: CASSLGAGRNEQFF. DNA for the CDR3: TGTGCCAGCAGTTTAGGCGCAGGGAGGAATGAGCAGTTCTTC.

This clonotype appeared a few times. The V and J genes are TRBV20-1 and TRBJ2-7; TRBD1 or TRBD2 may be the D gene (6 bases each). Germline-derived CDR1 and CDR2 are DFQATT and SNEGSKA (reference sequence). The V gene lost 3 bases and the J gene lost 0 bases, with 9 bases spanning the gap. This CDR3 region has 13 residues. The CDR3 bases are TGCAGTGCTAGGGGGGGCCCCTCCTACGAGCAGTACTTC. It specifies CSARGGPSYEQYF.

This sequence joins TRBV1 and TRBJ1-3; TRBD1 reflects the table's D call only, with no check against the DNA. TRBV1 is classified as a pseudogene. The CDR3 runs to 16 residues. CDR3: CTSSQDTRDRTNTIYF. The DNA of the CDR3 is TGCACCAGCAGCCAAGACACCAGGGATCGGACAAACACCATATATTTT.

This clonotype was counted between two and nine times. The chain is built from TRBV3-1 and TRBJ2-1; D might be TRBD2 (5 bases). CDR1 and CDR2 (germline): LGHDT, YNNKEL (reference sequence). Trimming stripped 1 base from V and 15 bases from J, with 16 bases between. CDR3 length: 13 amino acids. The CDR3 protein is CASSQGVGGEGFF. The CDR3 DNA reads as TGTGCCAGCAGCCAAGGTGTTGGAGGTGAAGGGTTCTTC.

The table lists this clonotype with many counts. The chain recombines TRBV7-9 with TRBJ1-1, with D unclear. This CDR3 is 13 amino acids long. Germline loops: CDR1 SEHNR, CDR2 FQNEAQ (reference sequence). V gave up 10 bases and J gave up 3 bases, with 15 bases separating them. DNA for the CDR3: TGTGCCACCACCCCCAGGCAAGACACTGAAGCTTTCTTT. This sequence encodes CATTPRQDTEAFF. The whole variable domain, filled in from reference TRBV7-9 and TRBJ1-1, reads DTGVSQNPRHKITKRGQNVTFRCDPISEHNRLYWYRQTLGQGPEFLTYFQNEAQLEKSRLLSDRFSAERPKGSFSTLEIQRTEQGDSAMYLCATTPRQDTEAFFGQGTRLTVV.

This chain joins TRBV12-3 or TRBV12-4 and TRBJ1-6, with 7 bases fitting TRBD1. V was pared by 2 bases and J by 7 bases, with 8 bases of the junction left unmatched. The length of the CDR3 is 16 residues. The CDR3 reads CASSLYAGTDNSPLHF. CDR3 nucleotide sequence: TGTGCCAGCAGTTTATATGCCGGGACAGACAATTCACCCCTCCACTTT.

Only a few counts were recorded for this clonotype. The chain links TRBV2 to TRBJ1-4; TRBD1 aligns across 10 bases. Losses at the gene ends were 8 bases for V and 6 bases for J; bases not matched to a gene: 3. This CDR3 contains 13 residues. In germline, CDR1 is SNHLY, CDR2 FYNNEI. The CDR3: CASVGQGYEKLFF. CDR3 nucleotide sequence: TGTGCCAGCGTGGGACAGGGGTATGAAAAACTGTTTTTT.

This clonotype was picked up many times. The chain combines TRBV28 with TRBJ2-4, with D unclear. The CDR3 totals 14 residues. In germline, CDR1 is MDHEN, CDR2 SYDVKM. V was trimmed by 5 bases and J by 0 bases, leaving 8 bases between them. CDR3 sequence reads: CASSALLAKNIQYF. CDR3 nucleotide sequence: TGTGCCAGCAGTGCCCTATTAGCCAAAAACATTCAGTACTTC.

A few counts support this clonotype. The chain combines TRBV28 with TRBJ2-1, with D possibly being TRBD1 (5 bases). The V gene's germline CDR1 is MDHEN and CDR2 SYDVKM. Trimming took 6 bases from V and 3 from J, leaving 9 bases between them. This CDR3 spans 13 amino acids. CDR3: CASRLDSYNEQFF. As DNA, the CDR3 is TGTGCCAGCAGATTAGACAGCTACAATGAGCAGTTCTTC.

CDR3 in DNA: TGTGCCAGCAGCCCGGACAGGAACTATGGCTACACCTTC. Amino acids: CASSPDRNYGYTF. The V call is TRBV5-4, the J call TRBJ1-2; TRBD1 matches at 7 bases. This CDR3 is 13 amino acids long. The trim removed 4 bases at V and 2 bases at J, leaving 2 bases unmatched. Looked up from germline, CDR1 is SGHNT and CDR2 is YYREEE (reference sequence).

This clonotype was seen more than once but under ten times. The V gene is TRBV20-1, the J gene TRBJ2-7; perhaps D is TRBD1 or TRBD2 (6 bases each). CDR1 and CDR2 (germline): DFQATT, SNEGSKA (reference sequence). V lost 3 bases to trimming and J lost 1 base, with 13 bases between them. This CDR3 has 14 amino acids. This chain's CDR3 is CSASKGGLSYEQYF. CDR3 DNA sequence: TGCAGTGCTAGTAAGGGGGGATTGTCCTACGAGCAGTACTTC.

V and J are TRBV12-3 or TRBV12-4 and TRBJ1-5; D remains ambiguous. This CDR3 has 15 residues. Trimming shortened V by 1 base and J by 3 bases, and 10 bases separated the two germline ends. Here the CDR3 DNA reads TGTGCCAGCAGTTTAGGCGGCAAGCCCAATCAGCCCCAGCATTTT. It specifies CASSLGGKPNQPQHF.

There are a few counts of this clonotype. This chain links TRBV12-2 with TRBJ2-5; the DNA was not used to check the table's D call, TRBD2. TRBV12-2 is described as a pseudogene. CDR3 size: 12 residues. The CDR3 DNA reads as TGTGCAAGTCGCTTACTAGCGGGAGTTCGGCCTTTC. Its translation is CASRLLAGVRPF.

The CDR3 reads CASSLIGYEQYF. The CDR3 DNA sequence: TGTGCCAGCAGTTTAATCGGTTACGAGCAGTACTTC. This chain joins TRBV12-3 or TRBV12-4 and TRBJ2-7; D ambiguous. Trimming removed 2 bases at V and 4 bases at J, with 6 bases between. The CDR3 is 12 amino acids.

This clonotype was found many times. The CDR3 here is CASSSGLAVSTYNEQFF. The CDR3 coding sequence is TGTGCCAGCAGCTCAGGACTAGCTGTGAGCACCTACAATGAGCAGTTCTTC. V and J are TRBV5-4 and TRBJ2-1, with 8 bases fitting TRBD2. The ends lost 3 bases at V and 2 bases at J; junction bases unmatched: 10. CDR3 length: 17 residues. Germline V gene data show CDR1 as SGHNT and CDR2 as YYREEE (reference sequence).

This clonotype has a handful of counts. The chain employs TRBV5-1 and TRBJ1-1; D might be TRBD1 (6 bases). CDR3 length equals 14 residues. Germline V gene data show CDR1 as SGHRS and CDR2 as YFSETQ. Trimming removed 0 bases at V and 6 bases at J, with 12 bases between. Here the CDR3 reads CASSLDPRGAEAFF. CDR3 nucleotide sequence: TGCGCCAGCAGCTTGGACCCCAGGGGCGCTGAAGCTTTCTTT.

In this sample, this clonotype turned up many times. CDR3 sequence: CSARAPAGREGEQYF. Written as DNA, the CDR3 is TGCAGTGCTAGAGCTCCGGCCGGCAGGGAAGGCGAGCAGTACTTC. The chain uses TRBV20-1 and TRBJ2-7; D is possibly TRBD1 (5 bases). Looked up from germline, CDR1 is DFQATT and CDR2 is SNEGSKA (reference sequence). V dropped 1 base and J dropped 6 bases, with 19 bases sitting between them. The CDR3 consists of 15 residues.

This clonotype was counted many times. The rearrangement joins TRBV6-1 to TRBJ2-1; 7 bases fit TRBD2. The J segment lost 5 bases and the V segment lost 5 bases, leaving 6 bases of the junction unmatched. Germline values: CDR1 MNHNS, CDR2 SASEGT. The CDR3 has 14 amino acids. The CDR3 nucleotides are TGTGCCAGCAGTTACTCCCGGGGGGACAATGAGCAGTTCTTC. It is translated as CASSYSRGDNEQFF.

The V gene is TRBV21-1, the J gene TRBJ1-4; the table calls TRBD1, which could not be checked here. TRBV21-1 is a listed pseudogene. This CDR3 has 15 residues. The CDR3 reads CASSTLGAANEKLFF. The CDR3 DNA sequence: TGTGCCAGCAGCACATTAGGGGCGGCTAATGAAAAACTGTTTTTT.

This clonotype was seen a few times. Here the CDR3 DNA reads TGCAGTGCCCCCGGGCGGGGGACAGGGGACACTGAAGCTTTCTTT. This encodes CSAPGRGTGDTEAFF. V gene TRBV20-1 combines with J gene TRBJ1-1, with 10 bases aligning to TRBD1. Germline V CDR1 and CDR2: DFQATT, SNEGSKA (reference sequence). The CDR3 runs 15 residues. Trimming cost V 6 bases and J 3 bases; bases outside gene matches: 10.

This clonotype has ten or more counts. The chain has TRBV30 and TRBJ1-1; D remains ambiguous. Trimming took 3 bases from V and 7 from J, leaving 9 bases between them. The germline gives CDR1 GTSNPN, CDR2 SVGIG (reference sequence). This CDR3 is built from 11 residues. The CDR3 region is CAWSPQLEAFF. As DNA, the CDR3 is TGTGCCTGGAGCCCCCAGCTTGAAGCTTTCTTT.

The table lists this clonotype with many counts. V gene TRBV5-1 combines with J gene TRBJ2-1; 7 bases fit TRBD2. The germline gives CDR1 SGHRS, CDR2 YFSETQ. The J segment lost 3 bases and the V segment lost 4 bases, leaving 13 bases of the junction unmatched. The CDR3 spans 17 residues. CDR3 sequence (DNA): TGCGCCAGCAGCCACCGGGACTACCGGCAAATCTACAATGAGCAGTTCTTC. Translation gives CASSHRDYRQIYNEQFF.

There are a few counts of this clonotype. CDR3 sequence: CASSQVRTGGAMNTEAFF. The DNA of the CDR3 is TGTGCCAGCAGCCAGGTCCGGACAGGGGGTGCGATGAACACTGAAGCTTTCTTT. The chain joins TRBV7-6 to TRBJ1-1, with 10 bases matching TRBD1. Unmatched junction bases numbered 12, after V lost 5 bases and J lost 0 bases. The CDR3 covers 18 residues. In germline, CDR1 is SGHVS, CDR2 FNYEAQ.

CDR3 sequence: CASSLNPGLRNTEAFF. In DNA form, the CDR3 reads TGTGCCAGCAGCTTAAATCCGGGACTCAGGAACACTGAAGCTTTCTTT. The chain combines TRBV11-2 with TRBJ1-1; possible D gene TRBD1, 5 bases. The germline V gene encodes CDR1 SGHAT and CDR2 FQNNGV. The CDR3 sequence is 16 residues long. Deletions cut 2 bases from V and 1 base from J, with 14 bases between.